This T cell receptor beta chain was retrieved from a study of cytomegalovirus exposure and HLA in healthy donors. Findings of the study overall: TCR beta sequences reportedly predicted most subjects' HLA-A and HLA-B alleles accurately. The study dropped some indistinguishable V segments, TRBV6-2 and TRBV6-3 among them. Further analysis was carried out later, and it showed several of the most significant clusters appearing linked to common viral pathogens.

PCR involved 60 Vbeta and 13 Jbeta primers. Clones were read by immunoSEQ multiplex PCR, and TCRdb kept only the in-frame ones, dropping some. The specimen's table records about 87,000 clones. V was cut by 3 bases and J by 3 bases, with 3 bases left in between. The CDR3 has 12 amino acids. CDR1 and CDR2 from the germline V gene are MNHNS and SASEGT. On this clone itself: Its antigen is undetermined.

The sample was PBMCs. The source is a man in his fifties in good health and CMV-seropositive. The chain couples TRBV6-1 to TRBJ2-1; unclear D gene. The CDR3 nucleotides read TGTGCCAGCAGTGACAGCTACAATGAGCAGTTCTTC. Residues: CASSDSYNEQFF.